Each of the 20 T cell receptor beta chains below was sequenced from the same sample in a study of blood T cells in healthy people across ages. The use of a sample-barcoded 5' primer and a J-beta primer mix characterized a second PCR of 7 to 11 cycles. TCRdb passed the 5' RACE reads through MiXCR, listing each CDR3 protein once. The sample yields about 1 million distinct CDR3 sequences, under 45% seen once. Sequences were obtained from blood. The source is a woman in her sixties in good health.

V usage is TRBV25-1 and J usage is TRBJ1-5, with 8 nucleotides matching TRBD1. Germline V lookup: CDR1 MGHDK, CDR2 SYGVNS. This CDR3 spans 19 amino acids. Unmatched junction bases numbered 11, after V lost 1 base and J lost 0 bases. The CDR3 DNA is TGTGCCAGCAGTGAATTCCCCCTCGGACAGGGAAATAGCAATCAGCCCCAGCATTTT. Translated: CASSEFPLGQGNSNQPQHF.

The chain carries TRBV7-9 and TRBJ2-3; TRBD2 might be the D (6 bases). CDR3 length equals 15 residues. Trimming stripped 5 bases from V and 3 bases from J, with 15 bases between. Germline CDR1 reads SEHNR; CDR2 reads FQNEAQ (reference sequence). This chain's CDR3 is CASSPQAGRTDTQYF. Written as DNA, the CDR3 is TGTGCCAGCAGCCCCCAGGCGGGGAGAACAGATACGCAGTATTTT.

This clonotype has a handful of counts. The gene calls are TRBV20-1 and TRBJ2-7; 7 bases line up with TRBD2. The CDR3 sequence is 15 residues long. CDR1 is DFQATT, CDR2 SNEGSKA, per germline (reference sequence). In DNA form, the CDR3 reads TGCAGCCCAATCGAGACGGCGGGAGCGTACGATGAGCAGTACTTC. It yields the protein CSPIETAGAYDEQYF.

This clonotype has a handful of counts. This chain connects TRBV6-5 to TRBJ2-5, with 9 bases matching TRBD1. Germline lookup yields CDR1 MNHEY and CDR2 SVGAGI. This CDR3 has 17 residues. J was trimmed by 4 bases and V by 4 bases; bases with no gene match: 13. CDR3 bases: TGTGCCAGCAGTTCAGACAAGGACAGGGGAGTGCCAGAGACCCAGTACTTC. Residues: CASSSDKDRGVPETQYF.

This chain links TRBV4-1 with TRBJ2-5; 9 bases match TRBD2. This CDR3 region has 15 residues. In germline, CDR1 is MGHRA, CDR2 YSYEKL. J lost 11 bases, V lost 0 bases, and 10 bases had no gene match. The CDR3 DNA follows: TGCGCCAGCAGCCAAGAGCCTAGCGGGACTCTTGAGCAGTACTTC. Translating it yields CASSQEPSGTLEQYF.

The chain combines TRBV29-1 with TRBJ2-5, with 7 bases aligning to TRBD2. CDR1 and CDR2 (germline): SQVTM, ANQGSEA. J lost 11 bases, V lost 6 bases, and 18 bases had no gene match. This CDR3 contains 14 residues. CDR3 DNA: TGCAGCGTAGCCGGGACTACCACGGGCAATGAGCAGTACTTC. Its protein is CSVAGTTTGNEQYF.

This clonotype was picked up a small number of times. The chain has TRBV28 and TRBJ2-3; 11 positions agree with TRBD2. This CDR3 has 16 residues. The germline CDR1 and CDR2 sequences are MDHEN and SYDVKM. V gave up 6 bases and J gave up 2 bases; unmatched junction bases: 7. The CDR3 protein is CASSALGLADTDTQYF. The CDR3 DNA reads TGTGCCAGCAGCGCCCTGGGACTAGCGGACACAGATACGCAGTATTTT.

This clonotype was counted a few times. This chain connects TRBV13 to TRBJ2-1; TRBD2 is a possible D gene (5 bases). The CDR3 consists of 16 residues. Germline CDR1 reads PRHDT; CDR2 reads FYEKMQ (reference sequence). Trimming took 1 base from V and 4 from J, leaving 14 bases between them. The CDR3 is CASSLVASGLYNEQFF. In DNA form, the CDR3 reads TGTGCCAGCAGCTTAGTAGCCAGCGGCCTATACAATGAGCAGTTCTTC.

This clonotype was detected only a few times. J is TRBJ2-7 and V is TRBV20-1, with 10 nucleotides matching TRBD2. J lost 2 bases, V lost 5 bases, and 6 bases had no gene match. Per germline, CDR1 DFQATT and CDR2 SNEGSKA (reference sequence). This CDR3 has 14 residues. The CDR3 is CSADSSGRAYEQYF. CDR3 bases: TGCAGTGCTGATTCTAGCGGGAGAGCCTACGAGCAGTACTTC.

This clonotype was seen only once. An end of the junction differs from the germline gene, which may be a read error. V usage is TRBV7-7 and J usage is TRBJ2-5; D gene ambiguous. The CDR3 totals 14 residues. CDR1 and CDR2 from the germline V gene are SSHAT and FNYEAQ (reference sequence). In nucleotides, the CDR3 is TGTACCAGCAGCTCAACGGCGTCTCAAGAGACCCAGTACTTC. Encoded protein: CTSSSTASQETQYF. Full variable domain (remainder filled in from reference TRBV7-7 and TRBJ2-5): GAGVSQSPRYKVTKRGQDVTLRCDPISSHATLYWYQQALGQGPEFLTYFNYEAQPDKSGLPSDRFSAERPEGSISTLTIQRTEQRDSAMYRCTSSSTASQETQYFGPGTRLLVL.

Only a few counts were recorded for this clonotype. This rearrangement joins TRBV14 to TRBJ2-5; D is unclear. Germline lookup yields CDR1 SGHDN and CDR2 FVKESK. The CDR3 is made up of 13 amino acids. The V end was cut by 0 bases, the J end by 5 bases, with 7 bases between. The chain's CDR3 is CASSQDLGETQYF. As DNA, the CDR3 is TGTGCCAGCAGCCAAGATCTGGGGGAGACCCAGTACTTC.

This clonotype turned up a few times. The V and J genes are TRBV12-3 or TRBV12-4 and TRBJ2-1; 9 nucleotides align to TRBD2. With 1 base clipped from V and 0 bases from J, the junction kept 10 bases outside the gene matches. The CDR3 has 19 amino acids. In DNA, the CDR3 is TGTGCCAGCAGTTTAGAACCCCCCGGGCGGGAGGGCTCCTACAATGAGCAGTTCTTC. Translation gives CASSLEPPGREGSYNEQFF.

As concerns this clonotype: A read error may account for a junction end that differs from germline. The V gene is TRBV3-1, the J gene TRBJ2-7; the D gene is possibly TRBD2 (5 bases). Germline loops: CDR1 LGHDT, CDR2 YNNKEL (reference sequence). The CDR3 has 14 residues. CDR3 amino acids: CTSSRAGSSGEQYF. The DNA of the CDR3 is TGTACCAGCAGCCGCGCCGGGTCGTCGGGGGAGCAGTACTTC.

This chain uses TRBV27 with TRBJ1-5; TRBD1 might be the D (5 bases). Germline assignment: CDR1 MNHEY and CDR2 SMNVEV (reference sequence). The CDR3 loop spans 12 amino acids. V lost 8 bases and J lost 6, with 11 bases in between. The CDR3 protein is CASARQGQPQHF. The CDR3, as DNA: TGTGCCAGCGCTCGTCAGGGTCAGCCCCAGCATTTT.

A single count supports this clonotype. The V call is TRBV5-6, the J call TRBJ2-3; 10 nucleotides agree with TRBD2. CDR3 length: 17 residues. V shed 1 base, J shed 2 bases, and the junction held 7 bases outside the gene matches. Germline CDR1 is SGHDT and CDR2 is YYEEEE. Here the CDR3 reads CASSLRTSGLFTDTQYF. For the CDR3, the DNA is TGTGCCAGCAGCTTGCGGACTAGCGGCCTTTTCACAGATACGCAGTATTTT.

The V gene is TRBV12-3 or TRBV12-4, the J gene TRBJ2-7; TRBD2 might be the D (5 bases). The CDR3 covers 14 residues. V lost 3 bases and J 7 bases, leaving 16 bases between the germline ends. CDR3 amino acids: CASSLTDSEGEQYF. For the CDR3, the DNA is TGTGCCAGCAGTTTGACCGATTCCGAGGGAGAGCAGTACTTC.

This chain links TRBV7-8 with TRBJ2-7; D is ambiguous. The V end was cut by 2 bases, the J end by 0 bases, with 14 bases between. CDR3 size: 16 residues. Germline loops: CDR1 SGHVS, CDR2 FQNEAQ. The CDR3 protein is CASSLSLTSGSYEQYF. The CDR3 bases are TGTGCCAGCAGCTTAAGCTTAACGAGTGGCTCCTACGAGCAGTACTTC.

V usage is TRBV15 and J usage is TRBJ2-5; 9 positions match TRBD1. The CDR3 is 13 amino acids. Germline trimming cut 4 bases from V and 11 bases from J; bases unmatched to any gene: 8. Germline CDR1 LNHNV, CDR2 YYDKDF (reference sequence). The DNA for the CDR3 is TGTGCCACCAGCACTGGGACAGGGACTGAGCAGTACTTC. It encodes CATSTGTGTEQYF.

This clonotype was counted between two and nine times. The CDR3 loop is CASSSGGELFF. CDR3 DNA sequence: TGCGCCAGCAGCTCTGGCGGGGAGCTGTTTTTT. V is TRBV5-1 and J is TRBJ2-2; D uncertain. The V gene lost 3 bases and the J gene lost 7 bases, with 4 bases spanning the gap. There are 11 residues in the CDR3. Germline CDR1 is SGHRS and CDR2 is YFSETQ. Using reference TRBV5-1 and TRBJ2-2 for the parts outside the CDR3, the full variable domain is KAGVTQTPRYLIKTRGQQVTLSCSPISGHRSVSWYQQTPGQGLQFLFEYFSETQRNKGNFPGRFSGRQFSNSRSEMNVSTLELGDSALYLCASSSGGELFFGEGSRLTVL.

The chain uses TRBV27 and TRBJ2-1; D is undetermined. The CDR3 spans 15 residues. Germline-derived CDR1 and CDR2 are MNHEY and SMNVEV (reference sequence). Deletions cut 6 bases from V and 6 bases from J, with 18 bases between. The chain's CDR3 is CASSREVTTVNEQFF. Written as DNA, the CDR3 is TGTGCCAGCAGCCGAGAGGTCACTACCGTCAATGAGCAGTTCTTC.